This T cell receptor (beta chain) was captured by sequencing in a study of beta chain features in type 1 diabetes. The study's findings and limits: Although PCR might favor shorter templates, it would do so equally in patients and controls.

Expressed TCRB transcripts were sequenced after all isolated RNA was converted to cDNA. Some clones are missing from TCRdb's copy, which holds only in-frame ones; the method was immunoSEQ multiplex PCR. Counted here are just under 150,000 clones, about 10% occurring once; the ten biggest clones make up approximately 1.3%. This clone was observed a few times. As yet, its antigen is unknown. CDR1 is SGHTA, CDR2 FQGNSA, per germline. Trimming took off 5 bases at V and 1 base at J, with 14 bases between the two ends. The CDR3 has 15 residues. The rearrangement links TRBV7-2 to TRBJ1-1; D might be TRBD1 (5 bases). The clonotype originates from a man aged 18 to 30 in good health. The sequencing sample was made of naive CD4+ T cells from blood. The CDR3 nucleotides read TGTGCCAGCAGCCCGAGACAGAGCCCGAACACTGAAGCTTTCTTT. This translates into CASSPRQSPNTEAFF.